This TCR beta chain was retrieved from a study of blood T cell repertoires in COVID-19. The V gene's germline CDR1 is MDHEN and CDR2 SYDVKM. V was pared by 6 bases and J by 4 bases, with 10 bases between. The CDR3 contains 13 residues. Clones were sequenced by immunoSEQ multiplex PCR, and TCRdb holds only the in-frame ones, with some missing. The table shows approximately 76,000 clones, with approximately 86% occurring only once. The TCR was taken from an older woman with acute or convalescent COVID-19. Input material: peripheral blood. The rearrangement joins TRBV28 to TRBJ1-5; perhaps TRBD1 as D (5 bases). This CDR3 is CASRLGANQPQHF. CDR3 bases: TGTGCCAGCAGGTTAGGGGCTAATCAGCCCCAGCATTTT.